The table lists the clone carrying this T cell receptor beta chain with a count of one. Its antigen is as yet unknown. These data belong to a study of response to subunit inactivated influenza vaccine. Whole-study findings and limits: It was the authors' suggestion that each seasonal influenza vaccination recruits few new T cells.

Trimming removed 3 bases from V and 4 bases from J; junction bases left unmatched: 16. The CDR3 covers 17 residues. Germline assignment: CDR1 SGHDT and CDR2 YYEEEE. TCRdb called the RT-PCR reads again in MiXCR, with one record for every CDR3 protein. The sample includes around 750,000 distinct CDR3 sequences, 21% seen only once; the top ten take about 10%. V and J are TRBV5-6 and TRBJ2-7; TRBD1 matches at 7 bases. Sequenced here: PBMCs from blood, sampled roughly 5 days after vaccination. This clonotype was obtained from a man aged 50 or older who received an inactivated influenza vaccine. CDR3 nucleotide sequence: TGTGCCAGCAGCTCCTACCGACAGGGCCCTCGACCGTACGAGCAGTACTTC. Translating it yields CASSSYRQGPRPYEQYF.